This TCR beta chain was identified in a study of CD8 T cells in Susac syndrome. Study-level background: Patients with Susac syndrome were therapy-naive, treated with corticosteroids, or treated with intravenous immunoglobulin alone when blood was collected.

The V end lost 0 bases, the J end lost 10 bases, and 16 bases lay between the germline ends. From germline, CDR1 is LGHNA and CDR2 YSLEER. The CDR3 contains 15 residues. As judged by recently defined diagnostic criteria, patients with Susac syndrome had definite or probable disease. Study conclusions and caveats: CD8+ clones in Susac expanded most in TEMRA cells and active patients.

Turning to this clonotype: Its cognate antigen is unknown.

RNA amounts of about 0.5 to 1 ug underwent reverse transcription with random hexamers. The method of amplification for TCR beta CDR3 was immunoSEQ multiplex PCR, covering 54 Vbeta and 13 Jbeta. Via MiXCR, TCRdb re-called the immunoSEQ multiplex PCR reads, giving one row per CDR3 protein. The sample contains fewer than 90,000 distinct CDR3 sequences, approximately 94% of which appear only once. This sequence joins TRBV4-3 and TRBJ2-1; a possible D gene is TRBD1 (5 bases). Sequencing used CD8+ T cells from PBMCs. This clonotype was obtained from a human donor with Susac syndrome. Written as DNA, the CDR3 is TGCGCCAGCAGCCAAGATCGGGCAGGGATTGGCGAGCAGTTCTTC. This sequence encodes CASSQDRAGIGEQFF.